One and the same sample provided the 9 T cell receptor beta chains below, sequenced in a study of tumor-infiltrating lymphocytes in primary liver carcinoma. Germline DNA was extracted too, while blood RNA derived from unsorted whole blood. Total RNA amounting to about 520 ng was the source from which TCR beta cDNA was made with a constant-region primer. Each TCR beta library was derived from three nested multiplex PCR rounds that employed slightly modified ARM-PCR. In the first two PCR rounds, TRBV1-TRBV30 forward primers were paired with a C-beta reverse primer, and each round lasted roughly 9 cycles. MiXCR, applied by TCRdb to the multiplex PCR reads, yields one record per CDR3 protein. The sample shows about 320,000 distinct CDR3 sequences, roughly two thirds of them seen only once. The material sequenced was peripheral blood. The receptors were sampled from a man in his forties with primary liver carcinoma and hepatitis B virus infection.

Concerning this clonotype itself: Since the CDR3 does not end with the conserved phenylalanine or tryptophan, this likely comes from a read error. This sequence joins TRBV11-2 and TRBJ2-4; perhaps TRBD2 as D (6 bases). There are 17 residues in the CDR3. CDR1 SGHAT and CDR2 FQNNGV come from the germline V gene. The V end was cut by 2 bases, the J end by 4 bases, with 18 bases between. The CDR3 region is CASSLWGVEDGKNIQYL. The DNA for the CDR3 is TGTGCCAGCAGCTTATGGGGGGTCGAGGACGGAAAAAACATTCAGTACTTA.

This clonotype was seen a few times. Given a much more abundant clone one base away, this may be a read error. This rearrangement joins TRBV6-5 to TRBJ2-1, with 8 bases fitting TRBD2. CDR3 length equals 15 residues. The trim removed 7 bases at V and 4 bases at J, leaving 9 bases unmatched. CDR1 MNHEY and CDR2 SVGAGI come from the germline V gene. The CDR3 coding sequence is TGTGCCAGCAACCCCACTAGCGGCCCTTACAATGAGCAGTTCTTC. It codes for CASNPTSGPYNEQFF.

With respect to this clonotype: The germline gene is not matched at one end of the junction; a read error may be the cause. V and J are TRBV6-5 and TRBJ2-7; 9 positions match TRBD2. This CDR3 has 15 amino acids. CDR1 is MNHEY, CDR2 SVGAGI, per germline. CDR3 sequence (DNA): TGTGCCAGCAGTGCATTAGCGGGAGCTCTCCACAAGCAGCACTTC. Amino acid sequence: CASSALAGALHKQHF.

The rearrangement uses TRBV29-1 and TRBJ2-7; TRBD1 aligns across 12 bases. The length of the CDR3 is 13 residues. Germline loops: CDR1 SQVTM, CDR2 ANQGSEA. The V gene end was trimmed by 7 bases and the J gene end by 5 bases; junction bases not matched to a gene: 6. CDR3 in amino acids: CSGGGQGAHEQYF. The CDR3 nucleotides read TGCAGCGGGGGGGGACAGGGGGCTCACGAGCAGTACTTC.

With regard to this clonotype: The junction departs from germline at one end; a sequencing error may be responsible. This chain joins TRBV29-1 and TRBJ2-1, with 7 bases lining up with TRBD1. Germline-derived CDR1 and CDR2 are SQVTM and ANQGSEA. This CDR3 contains 14 residues. CDR3 sequence reads: CSVEDPGGYSEQFF. The CDR3 DNA reads as TGCAGCGTTGAAGACCCAGGGGGATACAGTGAGCAGTTCTTC.

As concerns this clonotype: The junction differs from germline at one of its ends, possibly a read error. This chain connects TRBV5-4 to TRBJ2-2, with TRBD1 as a possible D gene (6 bases). The germline V gene has CDR1 SGHNT and CDR2 YYREEE (reference sequence). The CDR3 totals 14 residues. CDR3 nucleotide sequence: TGTGCCAGGGGGCCAGGGGCGAACACCGGGGAACTGTTTTTT. This translates into CARGPGANTGELFF.

This sequence joins TRBV4-3 and TRBJ2-1; D unresolved. Germline lookup yields CDR1 LGHNA and CDR2 YSLEER. CDR3 length: 16 residues. V lost 3 bases and J 6 bases, leaving 18 bases between the germline ends. The CDR3, as DNA: TGCGCCAGCAGCCACCACGGACGGAGCAACCCCAATGAGCAGTTCTTC. Translated: CASSHHGRSNPNEQFF.

The V gene is TRBV20-1, the J gene TRBJ2-7; the D gene is possibly TRBD2 (5 bases). V lost 7 bases and J 9 bases, leaving 19 bases between the germline ends. The CDR3 length is 12 residues. Germline V gene lookup returns CDR1 DFQATT and CDR2 SNEGSKA (reference sequence). The CDR3 reads CSVKAGERSQYF. The CDR3 DNA sequence: TGCAGTGTCAAGGCTGGGGAGAGGTCGCAGTACTTC.

Points on this clonotype: Since a much larger clone is just one base distant, this may be a read error. The chain couples TRBV6-1 to TRBJ2-1; perhaps D is TRBD1 or TRBD2 (7 bases each). From germline, CDR1 is MNHNS and CDR2 SASEGT. This CDR3 spans 14 amino acids. The CDR3 reads CTSSQGGGRDEQFF. For the CDR3, the DNA is TGTACCAGCAGTCAGGGGGGGGGAAGGGATGAGCAGTTCTTC.